The 30 T cell receptor beta chains below come from one sample, sequenced in a study of blood T cell repertoires in COVID-19 (TCRdb year 2020). The receptor library was made with the immunoSEQ multiplex PCR assay. TCRdb holds this immuneACCESS table with in-frame rearrangements only. Some clones are missing; in checked studies, unresolved V genes explain under half, and the rest has no known cause. The sample contains more than 150,000 clones, about 86% of them found a single time. 5.5% to 7% of the sample goes to the ten largest clones. The specimen sequenced was peripheral blood. These receptors were collected from a man aged 45 to 65 with active or convalescent COVID-19.

V is TRBV30 and J is TRBJ2-3, with 13 bases identical to TRBD2. This CDR3 contains 15 residues. The germline V gene encodes CDR1 GTSNPN and CDR2 SVGIG (reference sequence). The V gene end was trimmed by 1 base and the J gene end by 4 bases; junction bases not matched to a gene: 2. CDR3 sequence reads: CAWSGLAGGPDTQYF. The CDR3 DNA follows: TGTGCCTGGAGTGGACTAGCGGGAGGACCAGATACGCAGTATTTT.

The chain has TRBV9 and TRBJ2-1; TRBD2 aligns across 13 bases. With 0 bases clipped from V and 9 bases from J, the junction kept 9 bases outside the gene matches. Germline V CDR1 and CDR2: SGDLS, YYNGEE. This CDR3 comprises 17 residues. CDR3 DNA sequence: TGTGCCAGCAGCGTAGATCCGGGGACTAGCGGGATGGGTGAGCAGTTCTTC. Its protein is CASSVDPGTSGMGEQFF.

This chain uses TRBV6-1 with TRBJ2-3, with 9 nucleotides matching TRBD2. This CDR3 has 17 amino acids. From germline, CDR1 is MNHNS and CDR2 SASEGT. With 3 bases clipped from V and 4 bases from J, the junction kept 11 bases outside the gene matches. CDR3 nucleotide sequence: TGTGCCAGCAGTGATAGGAGATTTAGCGGGGGATCAGATACGCAGTATTTT. Translated: CASSDRRFSGGSDTQYF.

This clone was seen just once. The rearrangement uses TRBV14 and TRBJ1-1; D might be TRBD1 (5 bases). Trimming stripped 2 bases from V and 6 bases from J, with 10 bases between. CDR1 is SGHDN and CDR2 is FVKESK in the germline V gene. This CDR3 contains 13 residues. The CDR3 region is CASSQRTISEAFF. CDR3 in DNA: TGTGCCAGCAGCCAACGGACAATTTCTGAAGCTTTCTTT.

The rearrangement joins TRBV5-1 to TRBJ1-2; D perhaps matches TRBD1 (5 bases). This CDR3 has 15 residues. Germline CDR1 is SGHRS and CDR2 is YFSETQ. The V end lost 0 bases, the J end lost 3 bases, and 12 bases lay between the germline ends. CDR3 amino acids: CASSLGQSSDYGYTF. As DNA, the CDR3 is TGCGCCAGCAGCTTGGGACAGAGCTCCGACTATGGCTACACCTTC.

The rearrangement joins TRBV3-1 (or the pseudogene TRBV3-2) to TRBJ1-3; D gene ambiguous. The germline V gene encodes CDR1 LGHDT and CDR2 YNNKEL (reference sequence). With 0 bases removed from V and 2 bases from J, the gap between germline ends came to 8 bases. This CDR3 has 15 residues. Here the CDR3 DNA reads TGTGCCAGCAGCCAAGATACCGAGACTGGAAACACCATATATTTT. Its protein product is CASSQDTETGNTIYF.

This chain uses TRBV5-8 with TRBJ2-7; unclear D gene. V lost 7 bases to trimming and J lost 0 bases, with 11 bases between them. This CDR3 contains 13 residues. Looked up from germline, CDR1 is SGHTS and CDR2 is YDEGEE. As DNA, the CDR3 is TGTGCCAGCGGAACGCGGAGCTCCTACGAGCAGTACTTC. Amino acid sequence: CASGTRSSYEQYF.

The genes are TRBV5-6 and TRBJ2-7; 9 bases fit TRBD1. The junction had 6 bases not matched to a gene; V was cut back by 2 bases and J by 6 bases. The CDR3 runs to 14 residues. Germline V gene sequence: CDR1 SGHDT, CDR2 YYEEEE. The CDR3 DNA sequence: TGTGCCAGCAGCTTACCGGGACAGGGTCTCGAGCAGTACTTC. Its translation: CASSLPGQGLEQYF.

The chain recombines TRBV9 with TRBJ2-1, with D maybe TRBD2 (6 bases). Germline CDR1 is SGDLS and CDR2 is YYNGEE. The CDR3 sequence is 16 residues long. V lost 7 bases and J 9 bases, leaving 26 bases between the germline ends. The CDR3 DNA reads TGTGCCAGCGCCCTAAATATAGCGGCAGGTGCTAGTGAGCAGTTCTTC. Translating gives CASALNIAAGASEQFF.

The rearrangement joins TRBV11-2 to TRBJ2-2; 8 nucleotides match TRBD2. The CDR3 covers 15 residues. The germline V gene encodes CDR1 SGHAT and CDR2 FQNNGV. After removal of 4 bases from V and 4 bases from J, the junction contained 5 bases not matched to a gene. The CDR3 is CASSSGSGGTGELFF. The DNA of the CDR3 is TGTGCCAGCAGCTCCGGCAGCGGGGGCACCGGGGAGCTGTTTTTT.

The chain carries TRBV7-9 and TRBJ1-6; TRBD1 aligns across 9 bases. Germline V gives CDR1 SEHNR, CDR2 FQNEAQ (reference sequence). CDR3 length: 16 amino acids. The V segment lost 5 bases and the J segment 2 bases; nucleotides outside the gene matches: 4. The CDR3 DNA sequence: TGTGCCAGCAGCCCACAGGGGGCTCCCTATAATTCACCCCTCCACTTT. Translating gives CASSPQGAPYNSPLHF.

The gene calls are TRBV27 and TRBJ1-6, with TRBD1 matching 9 bases. Germline V lookup: CDR1 MNHEY, CDR2 SMNVEV (reference sequence). Trimming at V came to 4 bases and at J to 7 bases, leaving 11 bases not matched to a gene. This CDR3 region has 17 residues. CDR3: CASSSNPDRGWNSPLHF. The CDR3 DNA is TGTGCCAGCAGTTCAAATCCCGACAGGGGGTGGAATTCACCCCTCCACTTT.

The V gene is TRBV7-9, the J gene TRBJ1-1; no firm D call. The germline V gene encodes CDR1 SEHNR and CDR2 FQNEAQ (reference sequence). Trimming removed 2 bases from V and 2 bases from J, with 6 bases in between. The CDR3 length is 13 residues. The CDR3 reads CASSLLGNTEAFF. DNA of the CDR3: TGTGCCAGCAGCTTATTGGGCAACACTGAAGCTTTCTTT.

The chain recombines TRBV9 with TRBJ1-2; D might be TRBD1 (5 bases). Trimming took 3 bases from V and 0 from J, leaving 12 bases between them. The CDR3 runs to 15 residues. Per the germline V gene, CDR1 is SGDLS and CDR2 is YYNGEE. CDR3 in DNA: TGTGCCAGCAGCGCCTCAGGGAAAACTAACTATGGCTACACCTTC. Its protein product is CASSASGKTNYGYTF.

This chain uses TRBV5-1 with TRBJ1-3, with a tentative D call TRBD1 (6 bases). CDR3 size: 16 residues. Germline CDR1 SGHRS, CDR2 YFSETQ. V was cut by 5 bases and J by 0 bases, with 15 bases left in between. CDR3 loop: CASRALTGTSGNTIYF. In DNA, the CDR3 is TGCGCCAGCAGGGCACTCACAGGGACCTCTGGAAACACCATATATTTT.

The chain couples TRBV6-5 to TRBJ2-5; 12 bases map to TRBD2. The V gene end was trimmed by 4 bases and the J gene end by 2 bases; junction bases not matched to a gene: 5. Germline CDR1 MNHEY, CDR2 SVGAGI. The CDR3 loop spans 16 amino acids. Written as DNA, the CDR3 is TGTGCCAGCAGTTTCCCTGGGACTAGCGGGCAAGAGACCCAGTACTTC. Residues: CASSFPGTSGQETQYF.

The rearrangement uses TRBV15 and TRBJ2-2, with 8 bases that match TRBD2. The CDR3 has 15 residues. Germline CDR1 and CDR2: LNHNV and YYDKDF (reference sequence). V gave up 6 bases and J gave up 5 bases; unmatched junction bases: 8. CDR3 nucleotides: TGTGCCACCAGGAAGAGACGGGAGGGGACCGGGGAGCTGTTTTTT. Amino acids: CATRKRREGTGELFF.

V and J are TRBV7-2 and TRBJ1-2; D might be TRBD1 (6 bases). Trimming left V 5 bases short and J 7 bases short, with 17 bases between. CDR3 size: 14 residues. CDR1 is SGHTA and CDR2 is FQGNSA in the germline V gene. CDR3 coding DNA: TGTGCCAGCAGCCCGTCGACAGGATCCATTGGCTACACCTTC. As protein: CASSPSTGSIGYTF. The complete variable domain, with remaining parts taken from reference TRBV7-2 and TRBJ1-2, reads GAGVSQSPSNKVTEKGKDVELRCDPISGHTALYWYRQSLGQGLEFLIYFQGNSAPDKSGLPSDRFSAERTGGSVSTLTIQRTQQEDSAVYLCASSPSTGSIGYTFGSGTRLTVV.

This rearrangement joins TRBV19 to TRBJ1-1, with D hard to call. Trimming removed 8 bases from V and 0 bases from J, with 10 bases in between. Germline assignment: CDR1 LNHDA and CDR2 SQIVND (reference sequence). The CDR3 runs 13 residues. The DNA of the CDR3 is TGTGCCAGTCAGATGAGGTTGAACACTGAAGCTTTCTTT. It codes for CASQMRLNTEAFF.

V is TRBV4-2 and J is TRBJ1-2, with D unclear. The CDR3 has 14 amino acids. Looked up from germline, CDR1 is LGHNA and CDR2 is YNFKEQ. The ends were cut back, 0 bases at V and 7 bases at J, with 12 bases in the middle. CDR3 sequence: CASSQDRDTGGYTF. Written as DNA, the CDR3 is TGTGCCAGCAGCCAAGATCGAGACACCGGTGGCTACACCTTC.

V and J are TRBV19 and TRBJ2-1, with 8 bases aligning to TRBD1. This CDR3 spans 15 amino acids. Trimming at V came to 9 bases and at J to 6 bases, leaving 13 bases not matched to a gene. The V gene's germline CDR1 is LNHDA and CDR2 SQIVND (reference sequence). DNA for the CDR3: TGTGCCAGCAGACCTGGACAGGGCTTACTCAATGAGCAGTTCTTC. Residues: CASRPGQGLLNEQFF.

The chain recombines TRBV19 with TRBJ2-2; no clear D. CDR1 is LNHDA and CDR2 is SQIVND in the germline V gene (reference sequence). This CDR3 comprises 12 residues. The V gene lost 6 bases and the J gene lost 4 bases, with 6 bases spanning the gap. CDR3 sequence (DNA): TGTGCCAGTAGGCGTATCACCGGGGAGCTGTTTTTT. This translates into CASRRITGELFF. Combining the CDR3 with reference TRBV19 and TRBJ2-2 gives the whole variable domain DGGITQSPKYLFRKEGQNVTLSCEQNLNHDAMYWYRQDPGQGLRLIYYSQIVNDFQKGDIAEGYSVSREKKESFPLTVTSAQKNPTAFYLCASRRITGELFFGEGSRLTVL.

This rearrangement joins TRBV2 to TRBJ2-5, with 11 bases matching TRBD2. Germline V gene data show CDR1 as SNHLY and CDR2 as FYNNEI. The CDR3 length is 16 residues. V gave up 2 bases and J gave up 2 bases; unmatched junction bases: 4. CDR3 in DNA: TGTGCCAGCAGTGAACTGGGACTAGCGGCTCAAGAGACCCAGTACTTC. It is translated as CASSELGLAAQETQYF.

The genes are TRBV27 and TRBJ2-7, with TRBD1 identical over 10 bases. V lost 3 bases and J lost 2; bases outside the gene matches: 1. The germline V gene encodes CDR1 MNHEY and CDR2 SMNVEV (reference sequence). The CDR3 is made up of 14 amino acids. CDR3 DNA: TGTGCCAGCAGTTTGGACAGGGGGGCCTACGAGCAGTACTTC. Encoded protein: CASSLDRGAYEQYF.

The chain uses TRBV7-2 and TRBJ1-5; possibly TRBD1 for D (5 bases). This CDR3 contains 14 residues. Between the trimmed V and J ends, which lost 4 bases and 5 bases, there was a span of 12 bases. CDR1 and CDR2 from the germline V gene are SGHTA and FQGNSA. CDR3 loop: CASSSSRGYQPQHF. The CDR3 nucleotides are TGTGCCAGCAGCTCCTCAAGGGGATATCAGCCCCAGCATTTT.

The chain employs TRBV7-2 and TRBJ2-5; weak D call: TRBD2 (6 bases). The germline V gene encodes CDR1 SGHTA and CDR2 FQGNSA. Trimming took off 1 base at V and 4 bases at J, with 13 bases between the two ends. The CDR3 runs to 15 residues. CDR3 coding DNA: TGTGCCAGCAGCTTAGTTCCAGGGAGGTCAGAGACCCAGTACTTC. This codes for CASSLVPGRSETQYF. The variable domain in full, completed from reference TRBV7-2 and TRBJ2-5, reads GAGVSQSPSNKVTEKGKDVELRCDPISGHTALYWYRQSLGQGLEFLIYFQGNSAPDKSGLPSDRFSAERTGGSVSTLTIQRTQQEDSAVYLCASSLVPGRSETQYFGPGTRLLVL.

The chain links TRBV6-5 to TRBJ1-2, with D maybe TRBD1 (5 bases). V was clipped by 4 bases and J by 5 bases, with 17 bases between them. The CDR3 sequence is 15 residues long. Germline V gene sequence: CDR1 MNHEY, CDR2 SVGAGI. CDR3 nucleotide sequence: TGTGCCAGCAGTTTCTCGGGACGCCGGGGGTATGGCTACACCTTC. It is translated as CASSFSGRRGYGYTF.

The rearrangement links TRBV6-1 to TRBJ2-5; D is possibly TRBD1 (5 bases). V dropped 3 bases and J dropped 4 bases, with 12 bases sitting between them. The CDR3 extends over 14 amino acids. The germline gives CDR1 MNHNS, CDR2 SASEGT. CDR3: CASSDPAGIETQYF. CDR3 nucleotides: TGTGCCAGCAGTGATCCTGCAGGGATAGAGACCCAGTACTTC.

Regarding this clone: A junction boundary mismatches the germline segment, possibly from a read error. The chain employs TRBV7-7 and TRBJ1-4; perhaps TRBD1 as D (5 bases). The CDR3 contains 14 residues. CDR1 and CDR2 from the germline V gene are SSHAT and FNYEAQ (reference sequence). The CDR3 DNA sequence: TGTGCTAGCAGCTTAGCTGGGGCCGGGGAAAAACTGTTTTTT. Translated: CASSLAGAGEKLFF.

This clone was detected only a few times. The chain couples TRBV6-1 to TRBJ2-3; 13 bases are shared with TRBD2. The CDR3 contains 18 residues. Germline V gene sequence: CDR1 MNHNS, CDR2 SASEGT. With 1 base clipped from V and 1 base from J, the junction kept 5 bases outside the gene matches. The CDR3 DNA reads as TGTGCCAGCAGTGAAGGGAGACTAGCGGGGGGAGGCACAGATACGCAGTATTTT. It encodes CASSEGRLAGGGTDTQYF.